What follows are 27 T cell receptor beta chains derived from one specimen sequenced in a study of CD8 T cells in Susac syndrome. When the RNA was reverse transcribed, random hexamers were used with an input of about 0.5 to 1 ug. TCRdb re-analysed the immunoSEQ multiplex PCR reads in MiXCR, keeping a single row per CDR3 protein. Of some 190,000 distinct CDR3 sequences listed, approximately 94% were seen once; the top ten hold around 0.16%. Source material: CD4+ T cells from PBMCs. These receptors all come from a human donor with Susac syndrome.

CDR3 sequence: CAWSGQGFYEQYF. CDR3 coding DNA: TGTGCCTGGAGTGGACAGGGGTTCTACGAGCAGTACTTC. The chain is built from TRBV30 and TRBJ2-7; 8 nucleotides line up with TRBD1. The germline V gene has CDR1 GTSNPN and CDR2 SVGIG (reference sequence). The CDR3 loop spans 13 amino acids. V shed 1 base and J 3 bases; nucleotides not matched to a gene: 2.

V usage is TRBV12-3 or TRBV12-4 and J usage is TRBJ1-1; D not resolved. The CDR3 runs 14 residues. Trimming removed 4 bases from V and 7 bases from J, with 16 bases in between. The CDR3: CASSSTDYAFEAFF. The CDR3 nucleotides are TGTGCCAGCAGTTCCACGGACTATGCCTTTGAAGCTTTCTTT.

J is TRBJ1-6 and V is TRBV6-5, with no clear D. The V gene's germline CDR1 is MNHEY and CDR2 SVGAGI. Trimming took off 5 bases at V and 7 bases at J, with 9 bases between the two ends. This CDR3 contains 13 residues. Here the CDR3 DNA reads TGTGCCAGCAGTGGGCAGCGGAATTCACCCCTCCACTTT. This gives the protein CASSGQRNSPLHF.

This sequence joins TRBV7-3 and TRBJ2-1; the match to TRBD2 covers 14 bases. The CDR3 runs 18 residues. Unmatched junction bases numbered 13, after V lost 2 bases and J lost 10 bases. Germline V gene lookup returns CDR1 SGHTA and CDR2 FQGTGA. The CDR3 protein is CASSLDGTSGGERIEQFF. CDR3 DNA sequence: TGTGCCAGCAGCTTAGATGGGACTAGCGGGGGTGAGCGGATAGAGCAGTTCTTC.

This clonotype appeared a single time. The genes are TRBV5-1 and TRBJ2-2, with D possibly being TRBD1 (5 bases). The CDR3 has 16 amino acids. V shed 4 bases and J shed 0 bases, with 13 bases lying between them. CDR1 and CDR2 from the germline V gene are SGHRS and YFSETQ. The CDR3 loop is CASSLDIFANTGELFF. The DNA for the CDR3 is TGCGCCAGCAGCCTGGACATATTCGCGAACACCGGGGAGCTGTTTTTT.

The CDR3, as DNA: TGTGCCAGCAGTGAAAGGGTGAACACTGAAGCTTTCTTT. This translates into CASSERVNTEAFF. V usage is TRBV6-4 and J usage is TRBJ1-1; D unresolved. Trimming left V 3 bases short and J 0 bases short, with 5 bases between. Germline loops: CDR1 MRHNA, CDR2 SNTAGT. The CDR3 totals 13 residues.

The genes are TRBV5-1 and TRBJ1-1; 12 nucleotides match TRBD1. Per the germline V gene, CDR1 is SGHRS and CDR2 is YFSETQ. V trimming: 5 bases; J trimming: 5 bases; junction bases outside the gene matches: 16. This CDR3 contains 18 residues. The CDR3 sequence: CASSFPGQGARGGTEAFF. CDR3 in DNA: TGCGCCAGCAGTTTTCCGGGACAGGGGGCCAGGGGAGGTACTGAAGCTTTCTTT.

The V and J genes are TRBV19 and TRBJ1-4, with 7 bases lining up with TRBD1. V dropped 7 bases and J dropped 5; count of bases not matched to a gene: 10. Germline CDR1 and CDR2: LNHDA and SQIVND (reference sequence). The CDR3 is made up of 15 amino acids. The CDR3 sequence is CASTEQGQPNEKLFF. The CDR3, as DNA: TGTGCCAGTACCGAGCAGGGACAGCCAAATGAAAAACTGTTTTTT. The whole variable domain, remainder taken from reference TRBV19 and TRBJ1-4, is DGGITQSPKYLFRKEGQNVTLSCEQNLNHDAMYWYRQDPGQGLRLIYYSQIVNDFQKGDIAEGYSVSREKKESFPLTVTSAQKNPTAFYLCASTEQGQPNEKLFFGSGTQLSVL.

The gene calls are TRBV6-2 or TRBV6-3 and TRBJ2-1; 12 bases line up with TRBD2. The CDR3 runs 17 residues. CDR1 is MNHEY, CDR2 SVGEGT, per germline. V lost 2 bases to trimming and J lost 2 bases; unmatched junction nucleotides: 4. The CDR3 DNA follows: TGTGCCAGCAGTTACAGTGGACTAGCGGGGACCTACAATGAGCAGTTCTTC. It translates to CASSYSGLAGTYNEQFF.

This chain uses TRBV20-1 with TRBJ1-2; possible D gene TRBD1, 5 bases. The CDR3 spans 14 residues. Germline V gene sequence: CDR1 DFQATT, CDR2 SNEGSKA (reference sequence). V lost 1 base and J 2 bases, leaving 11 bases between the germline ends. The CDR3 coding sequence is TGCAGTGCTAGAGGGGGGACGGGGAACTATGGCTACACCTTC. As protein: CSARGGTGNYGYTF.

The gene calls are TRBV27 and TRBJ1-5, with D unresolved. The germline CDR1 and CDR2 sequences are MNHEY and SMNVEV (reference sequence). Deletions cut 6 bases from V and 4 bases from J, with 16 bases between. The CDR3 covers 15 residues. This chain's CDR3 is CASSHKGGKNQPQHF. DNA for the CDR3: TGTGCCAGCAGCCACAAGGGAGGAAAGAATCAGCCCCAGCATTTT.

The rearrangement uses TRBV29-1 and TRBJ1-1, with D perhaps matching TRBD1 (6 bases). Deletions cut 3 bases from V and 5 bases from J, with 13 bases between. This CDR3 spans 13 amino acids. In germline, CDR1 is SQVTM, CDR2 ANQGSEA. The CDR3 sequence: CSVDVGAGTEAFF. For the CDR3, the DNA is TGCAGCGTTGATGTGGGGGCTGGGACTGAAGCTTTCTTT. Full variable domain (missing parts from reference TRBV29-1 and TRBJ1-1): SAVISQKPSRDICQRGTSLTIQCQVDSQVTMMFWYRQQPGQSLTLIATANQGSEATYESGFVIDKFPISRPNLTFSTLTVSNMSPEDSSIYLCSVDVGAGTEAFFGQGTRLTVV.

CDR3 loop: CASSQAQGFGDEKLFF. The CDR3 bases are TGCGCCAGCAGCCAAGCACAGGGCTTCGGGGATGAAAAACTGTTTTTT. The chain carries TRBV4-1 and TRBJ1-4, with a tentative D call TRBD1 (6 bases). CDR1 MGHRA and CDR2 YSYEKL come from the germline V gene. Trimming stripped 1 base from V and 6 bases from J, with 15 bases between. This CDR3 has 16 amino acids.

This rearrangement joins TRBV6-6 to TRBJ1-1; TRBD1 aligns across 9 bases. V lost 2 bases, J lost 5 bases, and 6 bases stayed unmatched. Germline V gene lookup returns CDR1 MNHNY and CDR2 SVGAGI (reference sequence). This CDR3 has 15 amino acids. CDR3 nucleotide sequence: TGTGCCAGCAGTTACGGGACAGGGAGCAGTACTGAAGCTTTCTTT. It translates to CASSYGTGSSTEAFF.

This chain joins TRBV2 and TRBJ2-2; TRBD1 might be the D (6 bases). Germline assignment: CDR1 SNHLY and CDR2 FYNNEI. CDR3 length: 14 amino acids. V was cut by 7 bases and J by 6 bases, with 15 bases left in between. CDR3 amino acids: CASTWDTEAGELFF. The DNA of the CDR3 is TGTGCCAGCACCTGGGACACCGAAGCCGGGGAGCTGTTTTTT.

The chain employs TRBV5-1 and TRBJ2-5; D perhaps matches TRBD1 (6 bases). Germline assignment: CDR1 SGHRS and CDR2 YFSETQ. CDR3 length: 15 residues. Trimming stripped 5 bases from V and 4 bases from J, with 18 bases between. The CDR3 region has the DNA TGCGCCAGCAGAATTCAAACAGGGATGGGAGAGACCCAGTACTTC. It specifies CASRIQTGMGETQYF.

The V and J genes are TRBV28 and TRBJ2-7, with no clear D. Between the trimmed V and J ends, which lost 8 bases and 3 bases, there was a span of 20 bases. Germline CDR1 and CDR2: MDHEN and SYDVKM. CDR3 length equals 15 residues. The CDR3 here is CASAIPRSTHYEQYF. CDR3 sequence (DNA): TGTGCCAGCGCCATTCCGAGGTCGACACACTACGAGCAGTACTTC.

This chain joins TRBV6-5 and TRBJ2-5, with D perhaps TRBD1 or TRBD2 (5 bases each). CDR3 length: 14 amino acids. Germline CDR1 MNHEY, CDR2 SVGAGI. V shed 6 bases and J shed 5 bases, with 16 bases lying between them. The CDR3 sequence: CASSRPGARETQYF. In DNA form, the CDR3 reads TGTGCCAGCAGCAGGCCCGGGGCCCGGGAGACCCAGTACTTC.

This clonotype is a singleton in its sample. The chain couples TRBV6-2 or TRBV6-3 to TRBJ2-7; a possible D gene is TRBD2 (5 bases). Germline V gene lookup returns CDR1 MNHEY and CDR2 SVGEGT. There are 15 residues in the CDR3. Trimming removed 7 bases at V and 0 bases at J, with 16 bases between. The CDR3: CASTLADVDSYEQYF. CDR3 in DNA: TGTGCCAGCACCCTAGCTGACGTCGACTCCTACGAGCAGTACTTC.

J is TRBJ1-2 and V is TRBV6-5; D might be TRBD1 (5 bases). The CDR3 totals 15 residues. Trimming removed 2 bases from V and 2 bases from J, with 12 bases in between. The germline CDR1 and CDR2 sequences are MNHEY and SVGAGI. DNA of the CDR3: TGTGCCAGCAGTTACGGCGGGGCGGCCAACTATGGCTACACCTTC. This encodes CASSYGGAANYGYTF.

This clonotype was seen more than once but under ten times. V and J are TRBV7-9 and TRBJ2-3, with TRBD2 as a possible D gene (5 bases). Trimming took 5 bases from V and 0 from J, leaving 9 bases between them. CDR1 and CDR2 from the germline V gene are SEHNR and FQNEAQ (reference sequence). This CDR3 is 14 amino acids long. The CDR3 bases are TGTGCCAGCAGCGACCGCGGGAGCACAGATACGCAGTATTTT. It translates to CASSDRGSTDTQYF.

The chain has TRBV29-1 and TRBJ2-5; the D gene is possibly TRBD1 (5 bases). V was trimmed by 3 bases and J by 7 bases, leaving 12 bases between them. This CDR3 spans 12 amino acids. Germline CDR1 is SQVTM and CDR2 is ANQGSEA. CDR3 in DNA: TGCAGCGTTGAGTGGCCTAGGGGGACCCAGTACTTC. Translated, it gives CSVEWPRGTQYF.

The rearrangement uses TRBV2 and TRBJ1-5, with D unresolved. The CDR3 is 16 amino acids. Germline V CDR1 and CDR2: SNHLY, FYNNEI. Trimming pared 2 bases from V and 0 bases from J, leaving 11 bases between. The CDR3 region has the DNA TGTGCCAGCAGTGAATTAGGAGGGTATAGCAATCAGCCCCAGCATTTT. It encodes CASSELGGYSNQPQHF. The full variable domain, in which reference TRBV2 and TRBJ1-5 provide the parts outside the CDR3, is EPEVTQTPSHQVTQMGQEVILRCVPISNHLYFYWYRQILGQKVEFLVSFYNNEISEKSEIFDDQFSVERPDGSNFTLKIRSTKLEDSAMYFCASSELGGYSNQPQHFGDGTRLSIL.

The chain combines TRBV29-1 with TRBJ1-5, with a tentative D call TRBD1 (5 bases). The ends were cut back, 5 bases at V and 4 bases at J, with 9 bases in the middle. This CDR3 is built from 12 residues. CDR1 is SQVTM and CDR2 is ANQGSEA in the germline V gene. DNA of the CDR3: TGCAGCGTTACCGCAGGGAATCAGCCCCAGCATTTT. It is translated as CSVTAGNQPQHF.

The chain uses TRBV5-1 and TRBJ2-7; D possibly uses TRBD1 or TRBD2 (5 bases each). V lost 3 bases and J lost 1, with 14 bases in between. The CDR3 is 15 residues long. Germline assignment: CDR1 SGHRS and CDR2 YFSETQ. CDR3: CASSSGRRYSYEQYF. Written as DNA, the CDR3 is TGCGCCAGCAGCTCGGGACGCAGGTATTCCTACGAGCAGTACTTC.

The gene calls are TRBV29-1 and TRBJ1-1; no clear D. V lost 4 bases and J lost 1, with 4 bases in between. This CDR3 region has 11 residues. The germline V gene has CDR1 SQVTM and CDR2 ANQGSEA. CDR3 in DNA: TGCAGCGTTGGTGAGAACACTGAAGCTTTCTTT. Amino acid sequence: CSVGENTEAFF.

The chain links TRBV10-3 to TRBJ1-4, with D perhaps matching TRBD1 (5 bases). V was clipped by 6 bases and J by 5 bases, with 16 bases between them. Germline CDR1 ENHRY, CDR2 SYGVKD. The CDR3 length is 15 residues. As DNA, the CDR3 is TGTGCCATCAGCGATACCGGGACGGGAAATGAAAAACTGTTTTTT. It yields the protein CAISDTGTGNEKLFF.